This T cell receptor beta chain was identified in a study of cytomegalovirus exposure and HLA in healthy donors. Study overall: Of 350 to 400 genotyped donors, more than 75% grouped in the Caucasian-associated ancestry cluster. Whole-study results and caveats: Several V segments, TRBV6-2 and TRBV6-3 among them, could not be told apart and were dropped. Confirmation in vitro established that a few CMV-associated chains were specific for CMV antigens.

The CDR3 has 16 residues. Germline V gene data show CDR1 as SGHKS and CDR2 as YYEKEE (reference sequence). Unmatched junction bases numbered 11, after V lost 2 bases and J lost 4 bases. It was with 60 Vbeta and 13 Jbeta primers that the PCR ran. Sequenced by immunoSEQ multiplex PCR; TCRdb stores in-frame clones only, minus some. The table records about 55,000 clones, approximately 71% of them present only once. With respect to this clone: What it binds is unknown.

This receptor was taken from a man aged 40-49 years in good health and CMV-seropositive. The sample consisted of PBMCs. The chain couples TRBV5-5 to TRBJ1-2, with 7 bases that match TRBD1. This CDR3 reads CASSFVSGAGGYGYTF. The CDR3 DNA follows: TGTGCCAGCAGCTTCGTCTCAGGGGCAGGGGGCTATGGCTACACCTTC.